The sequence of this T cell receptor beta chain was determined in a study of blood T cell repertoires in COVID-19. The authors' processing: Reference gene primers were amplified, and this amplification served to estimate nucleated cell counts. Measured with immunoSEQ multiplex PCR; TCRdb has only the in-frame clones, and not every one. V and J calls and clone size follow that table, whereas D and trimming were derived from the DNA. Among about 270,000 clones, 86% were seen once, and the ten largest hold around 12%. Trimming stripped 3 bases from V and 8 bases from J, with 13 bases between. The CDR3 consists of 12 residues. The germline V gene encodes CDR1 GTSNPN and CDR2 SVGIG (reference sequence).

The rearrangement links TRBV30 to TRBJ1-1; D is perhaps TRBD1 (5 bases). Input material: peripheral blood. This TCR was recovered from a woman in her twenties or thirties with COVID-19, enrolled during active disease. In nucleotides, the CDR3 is TGTGCCTGGAGCCTGGTTTCAGGGGAAGCTTTCTTT. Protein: CAWSLVSGEAFF.